One and the same sample provided the 2 T cell receptor beta chains below, sequenced in a study of cytomegalovirus exposure and HLA in healthy donors. The PCR was carried out with 60 Vbeta primers and 13 Jbeta primers. Profiling relied on immunoSEQ multiplex PCR, and the TCRdb table lists in-frame clones only, not all of them. The table lists approximately 110,000 clones, under 85% of them singletons. Sequenced material: PBMCs. The receptors come from a human donor in good health.

The rearrangement links TRBV6-5 to TRBJ1-1, with D uncertain. This CDR3 has 12 amino acids. Trimming shortened V by 11 bases and J by 0 bases, and 10 bases separated the two germline ends. Germline CDR1 is MNHEY and CDR2 is SVGAGI. The CDR3, as DNA: TGTGCCTCACTAGGGATGAACACTGAAGCTTTCTTT. Translating it yields CASLGMNTEAFF.

The chain combines TRBV7-2 with TRBJ1-3; D gene ambiguous. Trimming cost V 5 bases and J 0 bases, with 8 bases left between them. The germline V gene has CDR1 SGHTA and CDR2 FQGNSA. The CDR3 is made up of 14 amino acids. The CDR3 region is CASSPAGSGNTIYF. Here the CDR3 DNA reads TGTGCCAGCAGCCCCGCGGGCTCTGGAAACACCATATATTTT.